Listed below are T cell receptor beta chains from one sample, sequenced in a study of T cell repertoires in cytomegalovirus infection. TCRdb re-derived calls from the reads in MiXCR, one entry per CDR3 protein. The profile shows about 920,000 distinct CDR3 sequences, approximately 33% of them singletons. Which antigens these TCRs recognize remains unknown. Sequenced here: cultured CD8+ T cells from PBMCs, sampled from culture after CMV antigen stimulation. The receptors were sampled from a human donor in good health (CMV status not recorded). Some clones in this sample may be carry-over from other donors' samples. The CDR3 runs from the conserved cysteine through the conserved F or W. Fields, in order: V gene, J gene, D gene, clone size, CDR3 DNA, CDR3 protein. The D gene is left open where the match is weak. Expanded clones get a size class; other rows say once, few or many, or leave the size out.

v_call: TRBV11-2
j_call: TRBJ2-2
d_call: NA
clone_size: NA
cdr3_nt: TGTGCCAGCAGCGGGGGAGGAGTCGGGGAGCTGTTTTTT
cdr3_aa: CASSGGGVGELFF

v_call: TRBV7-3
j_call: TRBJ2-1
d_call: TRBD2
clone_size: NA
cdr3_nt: TGTGCCAGCAGCTTAGCGGGAGAAGCTTACAATGAGCAGTTCTTC
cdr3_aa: CASSLAGEAYNEQFF

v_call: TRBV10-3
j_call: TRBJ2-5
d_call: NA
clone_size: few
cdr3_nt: TGTGCCAATTCCGGGACGGTGGAAGAGACCCAGTACTTC
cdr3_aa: CANSGTVEETQYF

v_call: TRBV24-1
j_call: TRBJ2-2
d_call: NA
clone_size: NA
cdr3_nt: TGTGCCACCGGAAAGGACAGAAACACCGGGGAGCTGTTTTTT
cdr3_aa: CATGKDRNTGELFF

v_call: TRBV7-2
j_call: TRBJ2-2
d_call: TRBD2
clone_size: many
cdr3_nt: TGTGCCAGCAGCCCCAGGACTAGCGGGGCAACCGGGGAGCTGTTTTTT
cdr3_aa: CASSPRTSGATGELFF

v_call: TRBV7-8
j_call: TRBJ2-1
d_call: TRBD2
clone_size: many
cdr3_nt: TGTGCCAGCAGCGCTCCGGGACTAGACTCCTACAATGAGCAGTTCTTC
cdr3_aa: CASSAPGLDSYNEQFF

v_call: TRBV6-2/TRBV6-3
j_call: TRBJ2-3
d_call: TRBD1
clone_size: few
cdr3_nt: TGTGCCAGCAGTTATGGGGCAGGGGGCAAAGATACGCAGTATTTT
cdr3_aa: CASSYGAGGKDTQYF

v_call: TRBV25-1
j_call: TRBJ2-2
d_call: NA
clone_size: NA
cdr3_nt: TGTGCCAGCAGTGAATATTGGCAGGGGAACACCGGGGAGCTGTTTTTT
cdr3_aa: CASSEYWQGNTGELFF

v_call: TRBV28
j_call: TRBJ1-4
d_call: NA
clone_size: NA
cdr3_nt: TGTGCCAGCAGTTTCTACGGTGGGGGAAATAATGAAAAACTGTTTTTT
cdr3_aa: CASSFYGGGNNEKLFF

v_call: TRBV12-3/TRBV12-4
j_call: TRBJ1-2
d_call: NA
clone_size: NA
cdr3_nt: TGTGCCAGCAGAAACCGAGCTTCTGGCTATAACTATGGCTACACCTTC
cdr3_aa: CASRNRASGYNYGYTF

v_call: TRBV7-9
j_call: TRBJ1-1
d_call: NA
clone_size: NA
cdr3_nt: TGTGCCAGCAGCTCCCTCGTCGGTGGGGGCACTGAAGCTTTCTTT
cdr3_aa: CASSSLVGGGTEAFF

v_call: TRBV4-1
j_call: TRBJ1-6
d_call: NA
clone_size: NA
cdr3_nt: TGCGCCAGCAGCCCCGACGACAGCATCTTCGGAGGTGGGAGCATCCCCCTCCACTTT
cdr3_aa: CASSPDDSIFGGGSIPLHF

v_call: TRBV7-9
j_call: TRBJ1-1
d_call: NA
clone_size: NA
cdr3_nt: TGTGCCAGCAGCTTAGGGTGGAGCTTGGAAACTGAAGCTTTCTTT
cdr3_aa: CASSLGWSLETEAFF

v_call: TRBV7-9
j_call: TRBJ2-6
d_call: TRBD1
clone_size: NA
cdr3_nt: TGTGCCAGCAGCTTAGGAAGAGTGGGACAGGGGGCTCGTGGGGCCAACGTCCTGACTTTC
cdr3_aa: CASSLGRVGQGARGANVLTF

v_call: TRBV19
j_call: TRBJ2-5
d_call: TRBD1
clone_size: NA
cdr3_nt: TGTGCCAGTAGTGTACTCCCGGGACAGGGGGAAGAGACCCAGTACTTC
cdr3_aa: CASSVLPGQGEETQYF

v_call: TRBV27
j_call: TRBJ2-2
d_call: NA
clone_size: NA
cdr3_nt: TGTGCCAGCAGTTTAAGGGGCCGCGGCACCGGGGAGCTGTTTTTT
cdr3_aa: CASSLRGRGTGELFF

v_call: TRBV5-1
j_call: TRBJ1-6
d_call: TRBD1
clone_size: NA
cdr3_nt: TGCGCCACTCGGACAGGGAATTCACCCCTCCACTTT
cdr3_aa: CATRTGNSPLHF

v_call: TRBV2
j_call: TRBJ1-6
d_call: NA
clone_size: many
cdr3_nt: TGTGCCAGCAGTGGGGGTTCACCCCTCCACTTT
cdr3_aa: CASSGGSPLHF

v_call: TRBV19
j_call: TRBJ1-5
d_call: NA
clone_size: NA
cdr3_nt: TGTGCCAGTAGTATGATGCCACTGGAGAGCAATCAGCCCCAGCATTTT
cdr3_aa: CASSMMPLESNQPQHF

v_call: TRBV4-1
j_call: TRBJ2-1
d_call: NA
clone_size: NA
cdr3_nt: TGCGCCAGCAGCCGGACCGGGACAGAGCAGTTCTTC
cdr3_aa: CASSRTGTEQFF

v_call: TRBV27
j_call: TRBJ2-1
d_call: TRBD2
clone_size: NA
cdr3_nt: TGTGCCAGCAGTTTATCACCTAGCGGGGGGGCTTCTCTAACCTACAATGAGCAGTTCTTC
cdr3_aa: CASSLSPSGGASLTYNEQFF

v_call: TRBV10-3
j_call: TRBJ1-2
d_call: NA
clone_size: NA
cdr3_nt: TGTGCCATCAGTGAGGGAGTTAACTATGGCTACACCTTC
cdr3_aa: CAISEGVNYGYTF

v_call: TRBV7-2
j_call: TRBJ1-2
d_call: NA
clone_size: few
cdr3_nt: TGTGCCAGCAGCTTTCCTTCGGACCGGAACTATGGCTACACCTTC
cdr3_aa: CASSFPSDRNYGYTF

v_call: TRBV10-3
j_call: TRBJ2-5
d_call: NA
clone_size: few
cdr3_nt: TGTGCCATCAGTGAGTCCCGGGAGAAGGAGTACTTC
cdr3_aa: CAISESREKEYF

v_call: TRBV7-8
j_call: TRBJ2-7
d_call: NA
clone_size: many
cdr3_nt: TGTGCCAGCAGCTCCCCCAGCTCCTACGAGCAGTACTTC
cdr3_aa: CASSSPSSYEQYF

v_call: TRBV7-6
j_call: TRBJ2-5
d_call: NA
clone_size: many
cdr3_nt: TGTGCCAGCAGCTTAGGGTTCCAAGAGACCCAGTACTTC
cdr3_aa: CASSLGFQETQYF

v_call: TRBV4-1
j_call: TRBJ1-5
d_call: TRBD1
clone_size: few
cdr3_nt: TGCGCCAGCAGCCAGTCCGGGACAGGGCAGGAAGCTCAGCCCCAGCATTTT
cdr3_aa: CASSQSGTGQEAQPQHF